A single sample is the source of the 6 T cell receptor beta chains below, sequenced in a study of control samples from healthy donors and cancer patients. Assay used: immunoSEQ multiplex PCR; TCRdb lists only in-frame clones, some missing. The data contain around 30,000 clones, approximately 94% of them singletons. Sequenced input: blood. All receptors come from a man in his sixties in good health.

The chain links TRBV6-2 or TRBV6-3 to TRBJ1-2, with D unresolved. The V gene lost 6 bases and the J gene lost 4 bases, with 18 bases spanning the gap. Germline-derived CDR1 and CDR2 are MNHEY and SVGEGT. The CDR3 is 15 amino acids. Here the CDR3 reads CASSRETPKAYGYTF. In DNA form, the CDR3 reads TGTGCCAGCAGCAGAGAGACTCCGAAGGCCTATGGCTACACCTTC.

This clone was seen only once. The CDR3 DNA sequence: TGTGCCAGCAGCCAAGATGTAGGAGGCACAGATACGCAGTATTTT. It specifies CASSQDVGGTDTQYF. The rearrangement joins TRBV4-2 to TRBJ2-3; D unresolved. Germline V gives CDR1 LGHNA, CDR2 YNFKEQ. Trimming stripped 0 bases from V and 1 base from J, with 8 bases between. The CDR3 extends over 15 amino acids.

The chain employs TRBV5-1 and TRBJ1-5, with no clear D. The ends were cut back, 2 bases at V and 7 bases at J, with 13 bases in the middle. There are 14 residues in the CDR3. Germline CDR1 and CDR2: SGHRS and YFSETQ. In DNA form, the CDR3 reads TGCGCCAGCAGCTTTACGGGAATTGAGCAGCCCCAGCATTTT. This codes for CASSFTGIEQPQHF.

The V call is TRBV5-1, the J call TRBJ1-1; possibly TRBD1 for D (5 bases). Germline CDR1 and CDR2: SGHRS and YFSETQ. This CDR3 contains 15 residues. V gave up 1 base and J gave up 4 bases, with 14 bases separating them. The CDR3 loop reads CASSLLAGLITEAFF. In DNA, the CDR3 is TGCGCCAGCAGCTTGTTAGCAGGGTTGATCACTGAAGCTTTCTTT.

The chain is built from TRBV30 and TRBJ1-2; tentatively, D is TRBD1 (6 bases). The germline V gene encodes CDR1 GTSNPN and CDR2 SVGIG (reference sequence). V lost 4 bases, J lost 7 bases, and 16 bases lay in between. The CDR3 sequence is 13 residues long. This CDR3 is CAWNRDRPAGYTF. Here the CDR3 DNA reads TGTGCCTGGAACAGGGACCGCCCGGCTGGCTACACCTTC. The full variable domain, completed using reference TRBV30 and TRBJ1-2, is SQTIHQWPATLVQPVGSPLSLECTVEGTSNPNLYWYRQAAGRGLQLLFYSVGIGQISSEVPQNLSASRPQDRQFILSSKKLLLSDSGFYLCAWNRDRPAGYTFGSGTRLTVV.

The rearrangement joins TRBV7-2 to TRBJ2-1; 13 bases line up with TRBD2. From germline, CDR1 is SGHTA and CDR2 FQGNSA. This CDR3 is 19 amino acids long. Germline trimming cut 1 base from V and 0 bases from J; bases unmatched to any gene: 6. CDR3 nucleotides: TGTGCCAGCAGCTTAGGACGGGGACTAGCGGGAAGCTCCTACAATGAGCAGTTCTTC. Residues: CASSLGRGLAGSSYNEQFF.